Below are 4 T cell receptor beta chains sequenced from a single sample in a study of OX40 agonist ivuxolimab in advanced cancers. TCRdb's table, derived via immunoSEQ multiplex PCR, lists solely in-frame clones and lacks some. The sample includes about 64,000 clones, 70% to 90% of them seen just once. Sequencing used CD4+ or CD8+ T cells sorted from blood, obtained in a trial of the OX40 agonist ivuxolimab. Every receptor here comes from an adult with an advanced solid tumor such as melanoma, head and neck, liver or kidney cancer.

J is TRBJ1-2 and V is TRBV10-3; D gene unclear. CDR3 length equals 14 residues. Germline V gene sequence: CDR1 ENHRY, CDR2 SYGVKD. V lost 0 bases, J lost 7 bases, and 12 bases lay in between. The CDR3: CAISESQVLAGYTF. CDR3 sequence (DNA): TGTGCCATCAGTGAGTCGCAGGTTCTGGCTGGCTACACCTTC.

CDR3 nucleotides: TGTGCCAGCTCATCCAAAGGGGGGACCCTAGATACGCAGTATTTT. This encodes CASSSKGGTLDTQYF. The chain has TRBV18 and TRBJ2-3; D assignment may be TRBD1 or TRBD2 (6 bases each). V was shortened by 5 bases and J by 5 bases, with 17 bases between the two germline ends. From germline, CDR1 is KGHSH and CDR2 LQKENI. CDR3 size: 15 residues.

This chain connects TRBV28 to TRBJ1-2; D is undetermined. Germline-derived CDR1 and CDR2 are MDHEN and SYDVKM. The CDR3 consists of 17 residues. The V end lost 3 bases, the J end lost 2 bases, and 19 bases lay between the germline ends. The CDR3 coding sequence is TGTGCCAGCAGTTTTGGCCGCCCCTGGACCGTAAACTATGGCTACACCTTC. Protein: CASSFGRPWTVNYGYTF.

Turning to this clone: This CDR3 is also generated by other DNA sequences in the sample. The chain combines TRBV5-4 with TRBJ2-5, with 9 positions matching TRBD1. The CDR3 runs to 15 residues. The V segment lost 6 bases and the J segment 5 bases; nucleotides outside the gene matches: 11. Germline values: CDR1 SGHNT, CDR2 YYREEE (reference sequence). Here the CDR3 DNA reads TGTGCCAGCAAACTGACAGGGGGGCGGGGGGAGACCCAGTACTTC. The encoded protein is CASKLTGGRGETQYF.